Described below is a single TCR beta chain sequence and its context. This receptor's antigen is unknown. Qualities for individual bases were not recorded, and no much larger clone is one base off. The immunoSEQ Assay was the method used to sequence TCRbeta CDR3 regions. After extraction, genomic DNA underwent amplification by bias-controlled multiplex PCR, followed by high-throughput sequencing. Regarding the original processing steps: To quantify the absolute abundance of every unique TCRbeta CDR3 region, sequences were collapsed and filtered. T cell fraction was estimated by normalization of TCRbeta template counts to usable DNA, with usable DNA being measured through amplification of reference genes present in all nucleated cells. Repertoire TCRs were annotated as SARS-CoV-2-specific by exact matching of V gene, CDR3 amino acid sequence and J gene to a known reactive TCR set. The reference SARS-CoV-2 TCR set came from MIRA and was filtered for enrichment in COVID-19-positive ImmuneCODE repertoires, removing public or cross-reactive TCRs. Using the MIRA antigens, annotated TCRs were further analysed by specific ORF or by position within an ORF. Depth was the summed frequency of annotated unique rearrangements, while breadth was defined as annotated unique rearrangements over total unique productive rearrangements. Group comparisons of TCR breadth used two-sided Wilcoxon rank-sum tests. This immuneACCESS table, as held by TCRdb, lists in-frame sequences with V and J called but not all clones. Of the missing ones, under half trace to an unresolved V gene in checked studies; the others have no known cause. D and trimming were read from the DNA, whereas the V and J calls and clone size are those reported in that table. The sample table records a few hundred thousand clones; 90% of these occur just once. Approximately 5.8% of the sample comes from the top ten.

This sample was taken from a study of Ad26.COV2.S vaccination and SARS-CoV-2 variants (dated by TCRdb to about 2021). For context, the study as a whole: Donors in the vaccine arm were drawn from COV1001, a multicentre, randomized, double-blind, placebo-controlled phase I-IIa trial testing Ad26.COV2.S in healthy adults. A total of some 30 samples were included in the TCR-sequenced set, comprising around 19 Ad26.COV2.S vaccine recipients, 5 placebo recipients and 8 SARS-CoV-2 convalescent individuals. Ad26.COV2.S was administered intramuscularly at a dose of 5x10^10 or 1x10^11 viral particles, either as one shot or as two shots given 56 days apart. Investigators remained blinded to trial group allocation during experiments and outcome assessment. Participants in the trial were split at random into five groups of five each, receiving low-dose or high-dose Ad26.COV2.S once or twice, or else placebo on both occasions. TCRbeta repertoire sequencing served as the tool for gauging how specific and how broad the SARS-CoV-2-reactive T cell receptors were following Ad26.COV2.S vaccination.

Spanning cysteine to phenylalanine, the CDR3 consists of 14 amino acids. Here the CDR3 DNA is all that survives: 42 bases in frame from base 1. The germline V gene gives CDR1 as LGHNA and CDR2 as YSLEER. V sheds 4 bases and J sheds 3 bases, leaving 12 bases between their ends. The sample's treatment or condition label is to be understood as: around 19 received Ad26.COV2.S at low or high dose, single or two shots; about 5 received placebo; per-sample allocation not given. For vaccine and placebo recipients, the sequenced repertoires came from samples collected on day 63 after the first injection. Between 29 July and 7 August 2020, Cohort 1b enrolled some 25 adults aged 18-55 years at one site in Boston, USA. Ad26.COV2.S was a replication-incompetent adenovirus type 26 vector expressing a prefusion-stabilized SARS-CoV-2 spike protein from the original Wuhan strain. Summary of the overall study and its limitations: The study was not powered for comparison of responses between vaccine doses or regimens. After vaccination, substantial breadth of spike-specific CD8+ and CD4+ T cell responses was reported. According to the authors, total T cell responses may have been underestimated by the TCR breadth and depth analyses. Vaccine and placebo recipients had similar non-spike TCR breadth, a finding consistent with the vaccine containing only spike. Ad26.COV2.S recipients had higher spike-specific TCR breadth than placebo recipients (P = 0.0014).

The source was peripheral blood, collected in a trial of Ad26.COV2.S vaccine versus placebo. The chain links TRBV4-3 with TRBJ1-1, with no confidently assigned D gene. This TCR came from a person between 18 and 60 years old who received the Ad26.COV2.S COVID-19 vaccine or a placebo. The DNA sequence follows: TGCGCCAGCAGCCCCGCCGGTGGGTACACTGAAGCTTTCTTT. Its protein is CASSPAGGYTEAFF.